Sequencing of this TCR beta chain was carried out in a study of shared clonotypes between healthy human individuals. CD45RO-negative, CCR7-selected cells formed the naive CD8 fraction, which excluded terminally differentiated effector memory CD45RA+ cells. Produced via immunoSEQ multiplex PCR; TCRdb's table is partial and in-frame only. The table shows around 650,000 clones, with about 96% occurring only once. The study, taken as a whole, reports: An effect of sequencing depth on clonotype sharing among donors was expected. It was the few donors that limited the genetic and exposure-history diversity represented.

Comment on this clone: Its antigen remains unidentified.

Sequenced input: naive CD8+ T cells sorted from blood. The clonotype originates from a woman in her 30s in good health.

The CDR3 nucleotides read TGCGCCAGCAGCATAGGAGGGTACAATGAGCAGTTCTTC. It yields the protein CASSIGGYNEQFF. This chain links TRBV4-1 with TRBJ2-1; maybe TRBD2 (6 bases). Germline V gives CDR1 MGHRA, CDR2 YSYEKL. The CDR3 loop spans 13 amino acids. Deletions cut 5 bases from V and 4 bases from J, with 9 bases between.